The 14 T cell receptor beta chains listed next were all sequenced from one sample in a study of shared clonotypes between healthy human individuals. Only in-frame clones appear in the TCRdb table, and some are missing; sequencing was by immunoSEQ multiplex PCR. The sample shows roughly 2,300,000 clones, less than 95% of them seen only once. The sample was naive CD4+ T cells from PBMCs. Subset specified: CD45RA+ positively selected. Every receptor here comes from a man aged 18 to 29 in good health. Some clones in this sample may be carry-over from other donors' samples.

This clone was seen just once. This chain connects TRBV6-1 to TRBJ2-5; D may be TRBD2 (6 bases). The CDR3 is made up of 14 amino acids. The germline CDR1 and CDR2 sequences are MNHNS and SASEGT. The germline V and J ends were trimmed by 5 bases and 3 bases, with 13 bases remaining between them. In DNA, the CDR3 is TGTGCCAGCAGTCCGGGGGACGCCAAAGAGACCCAGTACTTC. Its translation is CASSPGDAKETQYF.

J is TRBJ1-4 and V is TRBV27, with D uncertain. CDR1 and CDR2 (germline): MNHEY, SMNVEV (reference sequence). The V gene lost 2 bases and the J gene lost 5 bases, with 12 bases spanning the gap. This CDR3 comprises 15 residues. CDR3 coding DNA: TGTGCCAGCAGTTTACTCGCCAGGCCAAATGAAAAACTGTTTTTT. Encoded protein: CASSLLARPNEKLFF.

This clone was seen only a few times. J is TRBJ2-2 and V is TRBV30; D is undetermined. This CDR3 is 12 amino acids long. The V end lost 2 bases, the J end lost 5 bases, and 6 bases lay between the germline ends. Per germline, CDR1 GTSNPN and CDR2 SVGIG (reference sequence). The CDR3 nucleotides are TGTGCCTGGAGTAGTGGAACCGGGGAGCTGTTTTTT. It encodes CAWSSGTGELFF.

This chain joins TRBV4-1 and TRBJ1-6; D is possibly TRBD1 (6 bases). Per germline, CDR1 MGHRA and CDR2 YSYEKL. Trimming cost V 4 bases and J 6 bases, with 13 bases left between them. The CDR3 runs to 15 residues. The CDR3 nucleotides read TGCGCCAGCAGCCGGGGAGGGACAAGTAATTCACCCCTCCACTTT. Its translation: CASSRGGTSNSPLHF.

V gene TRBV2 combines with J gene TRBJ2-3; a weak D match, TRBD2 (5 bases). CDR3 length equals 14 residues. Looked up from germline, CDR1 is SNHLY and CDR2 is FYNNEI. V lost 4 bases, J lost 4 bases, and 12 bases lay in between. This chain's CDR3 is CASSVDMGADTQYF. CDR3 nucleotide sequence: TGTGCCAGCAGTGTGGATATGGGAGCAGATACGCAGTATTTT.

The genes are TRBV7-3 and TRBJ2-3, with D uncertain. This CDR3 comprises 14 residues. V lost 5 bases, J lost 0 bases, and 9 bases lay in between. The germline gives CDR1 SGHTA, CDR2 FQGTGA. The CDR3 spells CASSAVRSTDTQYF. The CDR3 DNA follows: TGTGCCAGCAGCGCGGTGCGGAGCACAGATACGCAGTATTTT. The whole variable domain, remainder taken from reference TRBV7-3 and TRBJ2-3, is GAGVSQTPSNKVTEKGKYVELRCDPISGHTALYWYRQSLGQGPEFLIYFQGTGAADDSGLPNDRFFAVRPEGSVSTLKIQRTERGDSAVYLCASSAVRSTDTQYFGPGTRLTVL.

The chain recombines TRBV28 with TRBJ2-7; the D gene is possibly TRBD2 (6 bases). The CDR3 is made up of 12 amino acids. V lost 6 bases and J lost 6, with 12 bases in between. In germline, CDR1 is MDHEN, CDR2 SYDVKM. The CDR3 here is CASRVSEGEQYF. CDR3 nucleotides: TGTGCCAGCAGGGTATCGGAGGGCGAGCAGTACTTC.

This chain's CDR3 is CASSPKQYF. CDR3 DNA sequence: TGTGCCAGCAGCCCTAAGCAGTACTTC. The gene calls are TRBV7-9 and TRBJ2-7, with D unclear. V was trimmed by 5 bases and J by 8 bases, leaving 4 bases between them. Germline CDR1 reads SEHNR; CDR2 reads FQNEAQ (reference sequence). The CDR3 is made up of 9 amino acids. The whole variable domain, remainder taken from reference TRBV7-9 and TRBJ2-7, is DTGVSQNPRHKITKRGQNVTFRCDPISEHNRLYWYRQTLGQGPEFLTYFQNEAQLEKSRLLSDRFSAERPKGSFSTLEIQRTEQGDSAMYLCASSPKQYFGPGTRLTVT.

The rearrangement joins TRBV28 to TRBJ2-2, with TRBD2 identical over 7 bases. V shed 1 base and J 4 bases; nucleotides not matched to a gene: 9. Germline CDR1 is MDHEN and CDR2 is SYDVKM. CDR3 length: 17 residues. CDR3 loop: CASSLLAGAGFTGELFF. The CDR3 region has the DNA TGTGCCAGCAGTTTATTGGCGGGAGCCGGTTTCACCGGGGAGCTGTTTTTT.

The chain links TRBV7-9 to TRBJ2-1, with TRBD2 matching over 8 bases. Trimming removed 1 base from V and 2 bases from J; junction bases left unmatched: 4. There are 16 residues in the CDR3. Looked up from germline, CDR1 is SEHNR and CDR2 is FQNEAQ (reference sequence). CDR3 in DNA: TGTGCCAGCAGCTTAGGAGCGGGAGCGACCTACAATGAGCAGTTCTTC. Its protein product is CASSLGAGATYNEQFF.

CDR3 amino acids: CASSFYRWPGGNQPQHF. The CDR3 bases are TGTGCCAGCAGTTTTTACCGTTGGCCGGGGGGCAATCAGCCCCAGCATTTT. The rearrangement joins TRBV28 to TRBJ1-5; tentatively, D is TRBD1 (5 bases). The germline gives CDR1 MDHEN, CDR2 SYDVKM. CDR3 length: 17 amino acids. V was pared by 3 bases and J by 2 bases, with 17 bases between.

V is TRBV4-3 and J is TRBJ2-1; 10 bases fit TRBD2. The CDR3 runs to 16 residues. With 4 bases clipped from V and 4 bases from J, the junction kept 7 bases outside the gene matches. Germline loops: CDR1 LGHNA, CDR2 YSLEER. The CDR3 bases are TGCGCCAGCAGCCGACCTAGGACTAGCGGTTACAATGAGCAGTTCTTC. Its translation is CASSRPRTSGYNEQFF.

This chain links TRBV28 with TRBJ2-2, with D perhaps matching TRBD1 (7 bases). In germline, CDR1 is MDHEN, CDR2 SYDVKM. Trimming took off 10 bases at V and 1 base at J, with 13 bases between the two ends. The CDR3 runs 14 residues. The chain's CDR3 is CATTQGGNTGELFF. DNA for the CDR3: TGTGCCACGACCCAGGGGGGGAACACCGGGGAGCTGTTTTTT.

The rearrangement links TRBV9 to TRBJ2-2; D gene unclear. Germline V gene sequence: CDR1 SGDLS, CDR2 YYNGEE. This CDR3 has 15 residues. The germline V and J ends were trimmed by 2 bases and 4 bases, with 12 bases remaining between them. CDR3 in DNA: TGTGCCAGCAGCGTTCACCCAAGAGGCACCGGGGAGCTGTTTTTT. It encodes CASSVHPRGTGELFF. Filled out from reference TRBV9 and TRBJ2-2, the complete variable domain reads DSGVTQTPKHLITATGQRVTLRCSPRSGDLSVYWYQQSLDQGLQFLIQYYNGEERAKGNILERFSAQQFPDLHSELNLSSLELGDSALYFCASSVHPRGTGELFFGEGSRLTVL.